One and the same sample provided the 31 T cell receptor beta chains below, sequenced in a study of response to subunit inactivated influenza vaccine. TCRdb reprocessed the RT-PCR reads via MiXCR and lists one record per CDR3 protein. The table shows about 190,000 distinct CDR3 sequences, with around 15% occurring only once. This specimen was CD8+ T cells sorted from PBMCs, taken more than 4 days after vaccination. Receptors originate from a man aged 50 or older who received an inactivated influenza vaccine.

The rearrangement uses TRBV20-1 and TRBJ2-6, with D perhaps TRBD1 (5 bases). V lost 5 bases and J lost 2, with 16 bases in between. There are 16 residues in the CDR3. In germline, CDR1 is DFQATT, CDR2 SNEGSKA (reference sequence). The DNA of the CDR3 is TGCAGTGCTCGAATCTCCAGGGCCACTGGGGCCAACGTCCTGACTTTC. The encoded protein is CSARISRATGANVLTF.

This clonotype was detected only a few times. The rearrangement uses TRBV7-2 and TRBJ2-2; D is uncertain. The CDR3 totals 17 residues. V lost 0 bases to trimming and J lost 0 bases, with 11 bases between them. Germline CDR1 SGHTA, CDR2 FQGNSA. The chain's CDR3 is CASSLAIVTPNTGELFF. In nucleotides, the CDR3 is TGTGCCAGCAGCTTAGCGATTGTCACCCCGAACACCGGGGAGCTGTTTTTT.

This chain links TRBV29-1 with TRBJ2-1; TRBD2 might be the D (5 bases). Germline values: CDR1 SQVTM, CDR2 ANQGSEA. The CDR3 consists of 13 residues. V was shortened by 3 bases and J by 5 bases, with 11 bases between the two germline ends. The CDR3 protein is CSVDTGIDNEQFF. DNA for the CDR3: TGCAGCGTTGACACGGGAATAGACAATGAGCAGTTCTTC.

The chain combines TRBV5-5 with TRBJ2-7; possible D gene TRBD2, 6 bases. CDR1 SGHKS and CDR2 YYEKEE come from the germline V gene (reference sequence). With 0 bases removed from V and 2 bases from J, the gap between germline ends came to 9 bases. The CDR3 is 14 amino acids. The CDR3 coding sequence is TGTGCCAGCAGCTTGGGGGGGGAAACCTACGAGCAGTACTTC. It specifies CASSLGGETYEQYF.

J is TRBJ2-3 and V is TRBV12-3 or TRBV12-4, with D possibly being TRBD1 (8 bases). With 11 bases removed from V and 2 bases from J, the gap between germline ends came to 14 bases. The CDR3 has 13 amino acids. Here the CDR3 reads CAGGDRYTDTQYF. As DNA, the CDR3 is TGTGCCGGGGGGGACAGGTACACAGATACGCAGTATTTT.

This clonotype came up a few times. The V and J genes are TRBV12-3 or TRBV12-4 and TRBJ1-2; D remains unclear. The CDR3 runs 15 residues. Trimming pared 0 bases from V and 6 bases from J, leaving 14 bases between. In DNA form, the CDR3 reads TGTGCCAGCAGTTTAGCGTATGATGGGCGCGATGGCTACACCTTC. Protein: CASSLAYDGRDGYTF.

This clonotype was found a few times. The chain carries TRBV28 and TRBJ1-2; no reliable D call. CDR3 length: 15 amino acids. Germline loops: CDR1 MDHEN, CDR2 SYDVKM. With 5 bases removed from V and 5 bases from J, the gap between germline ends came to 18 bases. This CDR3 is CASSITPSAGYGYTF. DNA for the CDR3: TGTGCCAGCAGTATAACCCCATCCGCAGGATATGGCTACACCTTC.

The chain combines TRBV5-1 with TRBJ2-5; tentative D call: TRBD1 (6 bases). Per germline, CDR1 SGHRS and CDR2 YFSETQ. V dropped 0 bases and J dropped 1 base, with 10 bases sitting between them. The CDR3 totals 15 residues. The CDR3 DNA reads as TGCGCCAGCAGCTTGGTGTGGGACACCCAAGAGACCCAGTACTTC. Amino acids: CASSLVWDTQETQYF.

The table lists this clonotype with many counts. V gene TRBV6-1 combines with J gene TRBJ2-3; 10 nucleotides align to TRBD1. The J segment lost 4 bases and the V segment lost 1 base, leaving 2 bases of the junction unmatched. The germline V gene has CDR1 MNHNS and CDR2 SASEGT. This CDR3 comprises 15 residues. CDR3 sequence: CASSEGQGAPDTQYF. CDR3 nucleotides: TGTGCCAGCAGTGAAGGACAGGGGGCCCCAGATACGCAGTATTTT.

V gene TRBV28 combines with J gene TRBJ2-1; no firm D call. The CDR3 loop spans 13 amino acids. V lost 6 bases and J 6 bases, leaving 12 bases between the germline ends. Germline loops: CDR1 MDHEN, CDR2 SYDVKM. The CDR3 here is CASSLIYLNEQFF. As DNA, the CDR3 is TGTGCCAGCAGCTTGATATATCTCAATGAGCAGTTCTTC. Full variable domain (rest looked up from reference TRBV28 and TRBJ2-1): DVKVTQSSRYLVKRTGEKVFLECVQDMDHENMFWYRQDPGLGLRLIYFSYDVKMKEKGDIPEGYSVSREKKERFSLILESASTNQTSMYLCASSLIYLNEQFFGPGTRLTVL.

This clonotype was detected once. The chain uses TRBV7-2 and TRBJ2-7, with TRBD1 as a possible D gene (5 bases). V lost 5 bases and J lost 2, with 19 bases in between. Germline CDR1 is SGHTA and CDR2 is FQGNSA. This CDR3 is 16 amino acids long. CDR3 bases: TGTGCCAGCAGCCCGCTCAGGGCGGACCGGGCCTACGAGCAGTACTTC. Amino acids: CASSPLRADRAYEQYF.

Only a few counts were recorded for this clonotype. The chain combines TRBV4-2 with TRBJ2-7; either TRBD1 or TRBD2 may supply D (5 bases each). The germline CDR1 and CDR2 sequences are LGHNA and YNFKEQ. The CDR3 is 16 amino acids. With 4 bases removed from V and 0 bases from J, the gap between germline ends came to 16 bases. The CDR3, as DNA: TGTGCCAGCAGCCGAGAGCAGGGTAGCGTCTCCTACGAGCAGTACTTC. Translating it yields CASSREQGSVSYEQYF.

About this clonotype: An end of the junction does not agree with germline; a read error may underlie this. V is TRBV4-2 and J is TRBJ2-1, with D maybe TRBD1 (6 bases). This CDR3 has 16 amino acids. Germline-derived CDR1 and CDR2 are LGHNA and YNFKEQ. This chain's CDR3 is CASSQASQGHYNEQVF. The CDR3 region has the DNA TGTGCCAGCAGCCAAGCCTCGCAGGGACATTACAATGAGCAGGTCTTC.

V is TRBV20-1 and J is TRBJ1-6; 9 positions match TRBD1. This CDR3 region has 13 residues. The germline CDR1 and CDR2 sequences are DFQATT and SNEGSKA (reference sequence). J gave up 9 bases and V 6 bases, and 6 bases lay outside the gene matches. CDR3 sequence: CSARTGESSPLHF. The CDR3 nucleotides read TGCAGTGCGCGGACAGGGGAGAGTTCACCCCTCCACTTT.

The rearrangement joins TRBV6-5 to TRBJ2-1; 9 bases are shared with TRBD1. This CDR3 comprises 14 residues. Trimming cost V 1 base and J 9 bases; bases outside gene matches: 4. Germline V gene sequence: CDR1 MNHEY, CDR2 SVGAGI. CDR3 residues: CASSYFTGGFEQFF. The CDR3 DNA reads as TGTGCCAGCAGTTACTTTACAGGGGGCTTTGAGCAGTTCTTC.

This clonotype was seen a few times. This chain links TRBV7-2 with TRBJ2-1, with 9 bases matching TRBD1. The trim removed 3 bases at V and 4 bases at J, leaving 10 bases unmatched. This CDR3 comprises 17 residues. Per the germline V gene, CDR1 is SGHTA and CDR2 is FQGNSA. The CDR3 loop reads CASSFYRGLGEYNEQFF. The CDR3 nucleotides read TGTGCCAGCAGCTTTTACAGGGGGCTCGGGGAGTACAATGAGCAGTTCTTC.

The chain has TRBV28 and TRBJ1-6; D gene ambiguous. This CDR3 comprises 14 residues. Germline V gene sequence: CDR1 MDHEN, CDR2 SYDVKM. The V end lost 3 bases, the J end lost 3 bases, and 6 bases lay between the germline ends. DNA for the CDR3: TGTGCCAGCAGTTTGGGTCTCTATAATTCACCCCTCCACTTT. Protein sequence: CASSLGLYNSPLHF.

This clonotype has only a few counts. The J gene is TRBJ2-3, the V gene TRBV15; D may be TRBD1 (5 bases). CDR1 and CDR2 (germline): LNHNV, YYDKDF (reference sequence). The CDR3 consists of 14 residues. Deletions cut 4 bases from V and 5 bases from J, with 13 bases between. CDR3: CATSTYDRGDTQYF. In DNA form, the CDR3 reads TGTGCCACCAGCACCTATGACAGAGGAGATACGCAGTATTTT.

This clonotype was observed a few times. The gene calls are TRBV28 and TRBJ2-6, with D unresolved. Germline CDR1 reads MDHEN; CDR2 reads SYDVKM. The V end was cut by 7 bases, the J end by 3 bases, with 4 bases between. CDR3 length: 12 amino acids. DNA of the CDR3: TGTGCCAGCATCGGTGGGGCCAACGTCCTGACTTTC. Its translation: CASIGGANVLTF.

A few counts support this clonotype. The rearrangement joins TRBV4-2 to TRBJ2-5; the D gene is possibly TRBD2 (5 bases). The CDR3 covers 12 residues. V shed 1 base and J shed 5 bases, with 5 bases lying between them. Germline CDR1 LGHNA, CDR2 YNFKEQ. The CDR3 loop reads CASSQAGETQYF. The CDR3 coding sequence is TGTGCCAGCAGCCAAGCGGGGGAGACCCAGTACTTC.

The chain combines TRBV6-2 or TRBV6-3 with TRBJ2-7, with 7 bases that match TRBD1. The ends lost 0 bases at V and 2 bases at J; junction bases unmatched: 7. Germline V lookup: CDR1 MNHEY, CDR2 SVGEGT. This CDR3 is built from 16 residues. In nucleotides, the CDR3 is TGTGCCAGCAGTTACTCGAAATTCCAGGGGGCCTACGAGCAGTACTTC. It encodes CASSYSKFQGAYEQYF.

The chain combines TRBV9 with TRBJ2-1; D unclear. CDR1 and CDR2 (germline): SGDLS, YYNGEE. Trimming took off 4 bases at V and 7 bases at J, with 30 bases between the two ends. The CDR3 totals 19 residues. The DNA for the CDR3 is TGTGCCAGCAGCCTTACTGAGACGAGCGCCCTTCAGTATAGGAATGAGCAGTTCTTC. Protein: CASSLTETSALQYRNEQFF.

CDR3 protein: CASSPGIKGGGTAYEQYF. CDR3 DNA sequence: TGTGCCAGCAGCCCCGGGATTAAGGGAGGGGGAACTGCCTACGAGCAGTACTTC. This chain connects TRBV11-1 to TRBJ2-7; maybe TRBD2 (7 bases). Trimming shortened V by 5 bases and J by 2 bases, and 25 bases separated the two germline ends. Germline V gives CDR1 SGHAT, CDR2 FQDESV (reference sequence). The CDR3 consists of 18 residues.

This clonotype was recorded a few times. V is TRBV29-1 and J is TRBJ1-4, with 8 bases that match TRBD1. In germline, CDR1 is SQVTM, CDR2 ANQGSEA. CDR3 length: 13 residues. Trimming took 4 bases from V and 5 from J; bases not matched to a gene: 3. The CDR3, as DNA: TGCAGCGTTGGTGGGACAGGAAATGAAAAACTGTTTTTT. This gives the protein CSVGGTGNEKLFF. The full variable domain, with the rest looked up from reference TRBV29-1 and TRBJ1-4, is SAVISQKPSRDICQRGTSLTIQCQVDSQVTMMFWYRQQPGQSLTLIATANQGSEATYESGFVIDKFPISRPNLTFSTLTVSNMSPEDSSIYLCSVGGTGNEKLFFGSGTQLSVL.

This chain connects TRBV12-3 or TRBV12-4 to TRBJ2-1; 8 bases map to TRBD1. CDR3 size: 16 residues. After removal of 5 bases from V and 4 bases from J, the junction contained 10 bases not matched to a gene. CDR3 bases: TGTGCCAGCAGTCGCCCCCGGGACAGGCCTTACAATGAGCAGTTCTTC. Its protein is CASSRPRDRPYNEQFF.

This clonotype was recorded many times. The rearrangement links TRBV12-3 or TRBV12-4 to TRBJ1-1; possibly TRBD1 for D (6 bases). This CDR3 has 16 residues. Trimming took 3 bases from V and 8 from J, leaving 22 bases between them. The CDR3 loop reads CASSLSFRGGPPEAFF. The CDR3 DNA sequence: TGTGCCAGCAGTTTGAGTTTCCGAGGGGGGCCGCCCGAAGCTTTCTTT.

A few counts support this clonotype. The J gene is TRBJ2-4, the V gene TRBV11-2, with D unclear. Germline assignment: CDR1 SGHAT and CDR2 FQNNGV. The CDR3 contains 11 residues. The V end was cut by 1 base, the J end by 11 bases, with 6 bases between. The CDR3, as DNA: TGTGCCAGCAGCTTAGGTAGCTTTCAGTACTTC. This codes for CASSLGSFQYF.

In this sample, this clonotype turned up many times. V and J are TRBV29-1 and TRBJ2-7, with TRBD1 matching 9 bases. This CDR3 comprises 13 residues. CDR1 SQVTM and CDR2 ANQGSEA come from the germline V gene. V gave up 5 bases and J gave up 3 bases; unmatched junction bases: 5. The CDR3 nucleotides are TGCAGCGTTTCGCCGGACAGGGGCTACGAGCAGTACTTC. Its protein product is CSVSPDRGYEQYF.

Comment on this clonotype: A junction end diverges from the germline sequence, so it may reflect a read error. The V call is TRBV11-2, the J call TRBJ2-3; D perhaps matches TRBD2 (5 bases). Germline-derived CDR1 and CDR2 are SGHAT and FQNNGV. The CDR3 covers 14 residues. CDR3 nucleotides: TGTGCCCGCAGCTTAGGAGGAAGCACAGATACGCAGTATTTT. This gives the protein CARSLGGSTDTQYF.

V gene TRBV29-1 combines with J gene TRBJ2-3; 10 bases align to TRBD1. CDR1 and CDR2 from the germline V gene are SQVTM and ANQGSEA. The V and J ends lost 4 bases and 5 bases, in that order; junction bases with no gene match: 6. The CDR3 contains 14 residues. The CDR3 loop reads CSVVRTGGLDTQYF. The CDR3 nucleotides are TGCAGCGTTGTTAGGACAGGGGGGCTAGATACGCAGTATTTT.

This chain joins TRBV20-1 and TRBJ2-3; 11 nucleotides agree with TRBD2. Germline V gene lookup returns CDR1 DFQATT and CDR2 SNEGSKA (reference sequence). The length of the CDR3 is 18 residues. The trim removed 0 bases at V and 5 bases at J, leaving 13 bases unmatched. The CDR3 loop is CSARDRAASGRKRDTQYF. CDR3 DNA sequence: TGCAGTGCTAGAGATCGGGCGGCTAGCGGGAGGAAGCGAGATACGCAGTATTTT.